The T cell receptor beta chain under discussion was sequenced for a study of long-term antiretroviral therapy in people with HIV. Looking at the study overall: The earliest samples came about a decade before the 2015 immediate-ART recommendation.

Study conclusions and caveats: Pre-ART clonal expansions dominated every time point's repertoire.

The CDR3 has 15 residues. Germline V gives CDR1 SGHTA, CDR2 FQGTGA. Trimming took 4 bases from V and 5 from J; bases not matched to a gene: 8. Of note for this clone: Its matching antigen is unknown.

The authors ran the immunoSEQ assay, v3.0, at survey level. Each sample had sequencing targeting roughly 40,000-50,000 T-cell genomes. Libraries were prepared by immunoSEQ multiplex PCR; TCRdb keeps only in-frame clonotypes and omits some of them. The sample lists tens of thousands of clones; approximately 80% were seen once. The source is a young man with HIV. Sequenced here: unsorted PBMCs, sampled 0.3 years after starting antiretroviral therapy. The gene calls are TRBV7-3 and TRBJ2-5; 9 bases are a match to TRBD2. Here the CDR3 DNA reads TGTGCCAGCAGCTCCGGTATTAGCGGGAGTGAGACCCAGTACTTC. This translates into CASSSGISGSETQYF.